The clone carrying this T cell receptor (beta chain) was counted only a few times. Antigen specificity is unknown. This CDR3 is built from 13 residues. Germline assignment: CDR1 SGDLS and CDR2 YYNGEE. Trimming took 3 bases from V and 4 from J; bases not matched to a gene: 3. These data come from a study of T cells after yellow fever vaccination. Overall study findings and caveats: Subsequent to the booster, the majority of primary-vaccination clones reappeared (roughly 95% CD4, approximately 90% CD8). Peaking faster, on day 5 versus 15, the secondary response was nonetheless weaker.

MiXCR, run by TCRdb on the 5' RACE reads, gives a single entry per CDR3 protein. This repertoire shows 300,000 to 350,000 distinct CDR3 sequences, approximately 3.9% found once; its top ten account for approximately 25%. This receptor was obtained from a young man who received the YFV17D yellow fever vaccine. J is TRBJ1-1 and V is TRBV9; TRBD1 matches at 7 bases. This sample comprised PBMCs, obtained 5 days after the yellow fever booster vaccination. The CDR3 coding sequence is TGTGCCAGCAGCGAGAGGGGGCCCACTGAAGCTTTCTTT. This translates into CASSERGPTEAFF.